The source of this T cell receptor beta chain is a study of T cells in Graves' hyperthyroidism and ophthalmopathy. The overall study: Staff took peripheral blood when the initial diagnosis was made, before any treatment began. General study findings and limits: The model predicted ophthalmopathy a median approximately seven months before onset.

Amplified TCR beta CDR3 regions derived from RNA transcripts. When the TCR CDR3 underwent first-round RT-PCR, the HTBI primer set was used. TCRdb re-called the multiplex PCR reads through MiXCR, storing one row per CDR3 protein. The sample consists of over 350,000 distinct CDR3 sequences, approximately 17% of them appearing once. Patients with uncontrolled infections, other autoimmune diseases, pregnancy or lactation were excluded. This CDR3 region has 15 residues. V shed 5 bases and J shed 5 bases, with 19 bases lying between them. CDR1 is SEHNR, CDR2 FQNEAQ, per germline (reference sequence). This clonotype was detected many times. Its antigen is currently unknown.

The sequenced material came from blood. V is TRBV7-9 and J is TRBJ2-7, with D possibly called TRBD1 or TRBD2 (5 bases each). The clonotype originates from a man between 18 and 29 years old with Graves' ophthalmopathy. The CDR3: CASSAPGTMTNEQYF. The CDR3 DNA reads as TGTGCCAGCAGCGCCCCCGGGACCATGACTAACGAGCAGTACTTC.